This T cell receptor beta chain was found in a study of breast tumors, draining lymph nodes, adjacent tissues. This clonotype was detected ten times or more. Axillary draining lymph nodes of breast cancer patients supplied the node samples. The CDR3 has 12 residues. Germline V gene sequence: CDR1 SQVTM, CDR2 ANQGSEA. The germline V and J ends were trimmed by 7 bases and 6 bases, with 14 bases remaining between them. TCRdb reprocessed the multiplex PCR reads via MiXCR and lists one record per CDR3 protein. This sample has 200,000 to 300,000 distinct CDR3 sequences, with about 30% found just once. The chain uses TRBV29-1 and TRBJ2-3; D not certain. Sequencing was carried out using axillary lymph node tissue. The clonotype was recovered from a female donor with breast cancer. Some clones in this sample may be carry-over from other donors' samples. DNA of the CDR3: TGCAGCGCTCAGACGTACGTGGATACGCAGTATTTT. Its translation is CSAQTYVDTQYF.